The clone carrying this T cell receptor beta chain was observed a handful of times. The antigen remains undetermined. The CDR3 extends 3 residues past the end of the read, so its final part is completed from the germline J gene. In germline, CDR1 is LNHDA, CDR2 SQIVND (reference sequence). This CDR3 spans 15 amino acids. V was clipped by 6 bases and J by 0 bases; unmatched bases: 7. Patients and controls were mostly of Caucasian heritage. This specimen belongs to a study of T cell clonality in common variable immunodeficiency. Findings and caveats of the study: Links between repertoire features and CVID complications were heterogeneity-limited.

Control and CVID samples contributed equal amounts of genomic DNA. This table comes from immunoSEQ multiplex PCR, and its TCRdb copy is limited to in-frame clones, with some not included. The table lists about 81,000 clones, with no singletons. This clonotype was sampled from a person between 18 and 70 years old in good health. V gene TRBV19 combines with J gene TRBJ1-2; 7 nucleotides line up with TRBD1. Sample: peripheral blood mononuclear cells. The CDR3 region is CASRQEGQSNYGYTF. Partial CDR3 DNA: TGTGCCAGTAGGCAAGAGGGACAGTCTAACTATGGC.